This passage covers 20 T cell receptor beta chains from one sample sequenced in a study of cytomegalovirus exposure and HLA in healthy donors (TCRdb year 2017). The library was generated by the immunoSEQ multiplex PCR assay. The multiplex PCR relied on a mix of 60 forward primers for TCR Vbeta segments and 13 reverse primers for TCR Jbeta segments. The table was pulled from immuneACCESS by TCRdb, which kept in-frame rearrangements only. Such tables lose some clones; where checked, under half of the loss comes from unresolved V genes, and the rest has no known cause. The sample table shows some 150,000 clones, and more than 60% are seen once. Together, the top ten hold 3.5% to 5.5% of the sample. The material sequenced was PBMCs. The receptors were gathered from a man aged 35 to 55 in good health and CMV-seronegative.

This chain connects TRBV5-6 to TRBJ1-2, with TRBD1 matching 10 bases. Germline V gives CDR1 SGHDT, CDR2 YYEEEE. The CDR3 is 15 amino acids. V trimming: 0 bases; J trimming: 7 bases; junction bases outside the gene matches: 6. For the CDR3, the DNA is TGTGCCAGCAGCTTGGACTTTGGGACAGGGGCTGGCTACACCTTC. This encodes CASSLDFGTGAGYTF.

V usage is TRBV30 and J usage is TRBJ1-6; 7 bases map to TRBD1. J lost 6 bases, V lost 5 bases, and 4 bases had no gene match. This CDR3 contains 13 residues. Germline CDR1 and CDR2: GTSNPN and SVGIG (reference sequence). CDR3 in amino acids: CAWEGQRNSPLHF. CDR3 DNA: TGTGCCTGGGAGGGACAGCGTAATTCACCCCTCCACTTT.

The V and J genes are TRBV5-1 and TRBJ2-3; TRBD1 aligns across 10 bases. CDR3 length: 15 residues. Trimming took 4 bases from V and 3 from J; bases not matched to a gene: 5. From germline, CDR1 is SGHRS and CDR2 YFSETQ. CDR3 loop: CASSPGTGVTDTQYF. In nucleotides, the CDR3 is TGCGCCAGCAGCCCCGGGACAGGGGTTACAGATACGCAGTATTTT. Supplemented by reference TRBV5-1 and TRBJ2-3, the full variable domain reads KAGVTQTPRYLIKTRGQQVTLSCSPISGHRSVSWYQQTPGQGLQFLFEYFSETQRNKGNFPGRFSGRQFSNSRSEMNVSTLELGDSALYLCASSPGTGVTDTQYFGPGTRLTVL.

The chain couples TRBV5-1 to TRBJ1-1; unclear D gene. CDR1 and CDR2 (germline): SGHRS, YFSETQ. The V end was cut by 5 bases, the J end by 3 bases, with 11 bases between. The CDR3 is 13 amino acids. The CDR3 bases are TGCGCCAGCAGGGGCTCCGGGGACACTGAAGCTTTCTTT. It is translated as CASRGSGDTEAFF.

The sample holds a few counts of this clone. The gene calls are TRBV18 and TRBJ1-3; perhaps TRBD1 as D (5 bases). The CDR3 has 15 residues. Trimming pared 3 bases from V and 3 bases from J, leaving 12 bases between. Germline V CDR1 and CDR2: KGHSH, LQKENI. Here the CDR3 reads CASSPDSLRGNTIYF. The CDR3 DNA is TGTGCCAGCTCACCCGACAGTCTTCGTGGAAACACCATATATTTT.

This chain connects TRBV29-1 to TRBJ2-1; 9 nucleotides line up with TRBD1. CDR1 is SQVTM, CDR2 ANQGSEA, per germline. The CDR3 totals 14 residues. V dropped 5 bases and J dropped 3; count of bases not matched to a gene: 5. The CDR3 is CSVHGQGFYNEQFF. The CDR3 DNA follows: TGCAGCGTTCATGGACAGGGGTTCTACAATGAGCAGTTCTTC.

This chain uses TRBV6-5 with TRBJ1-2, with TRBD1 as a possible D gene (6 bases). The V end was cut by 5 bases, the J end by 8 bases, with 15 bases between. Germline V gives CDR1 MNHEY, CDR2 SVGAGI. This CDR3 contains 13 residues. The CDR3 nucleotides are TGTGCCAGCAGTCTTCCTGGACAGTTGGGCTACACCTTC. Protein product: CASSLPGQLGYTF.

The chain links TRBV5-1 to TRBJ2-2; tentatively, D is TRBD2 (5 bases). Germline values: CDR1 SGHRS, CDR2 YFSETQ. With 1 base removed from V and 6 bases from J, the gap between germline ends came to 19 bases. The CDR3 contains 17 residues. CDR3 coding DNA: TGCGCCAGCAGCTTGTCCGGGGTTAGAAGTAATCCCGGGGAGCTGTTTTTT. This gives the protein CASSLSGVRSNPGELFF.

Sample share makes this clone medium-sized (0.01 to 0.1%). The rearrangement links TRBV6-6 to TRBJ1-6; 9 nucleotides line up with TRBD1. V lost 5 bases to trimming and J lost 7 bases; unmatched junction nucleotides: 9. The germline V gene encodes CDR1 MNHNY and CDR2 SVGAGI (reference sequence). The CDR3 runs to 16 residues. The CDR3 here is CASSMNRGRSNSPLHF. In DNA, the CDR3 is TGTGCCAGCAGTATGAACAGGGGGCGCTCCAATTCACCCCTCCACTTT.

The chain joins TRBV14 to TRBJ2-7; 12 bases match TRBD2. Germline V gene data show CDR1 as SGHDN and CDR2 as FVKESK. The V and J ends lost 7 bases and 2 bases, in that order; junction bases with no gene match: 0. This CDR3 has 13 residues. The CDR3 is CASTSGGAYEQYF. The CDR3 nucleotides read TGTGCCAGCACTAGCGGGGGGGCCTACGAGCAGTACTTC.

This clone has only a few counts. The J gene is TRBJ1-1, the V gene TRBV29-1; possibly TRBD1 for D (5 bases). Trimming removed 3 bases at V and 2 bases at J, with 7 bases between. The CDR3 covers 12 residues. Germline-derived CDR1 and CDR2 are SQVTM and ANQGSEA. The DNA for the CDR3 is TGCAGCGTTGAGACAGAAAACACTGAAGCTTTCTTT. Residues: CSVETENTEAFF.

The chain is built from TRBV30 and TRBJ1-4, with 8 bases fitting TRBD1. Germline V gene sequence: CDR1 GTSNPN, CDR2 SVGIG (reference sequence). The CDR3 runs to 14 residues. The V and J ends lost 4 bases and 10 bases, in that order; junction bases with no gene match: 11. Here the CDR3 reads CAWTPTGESRKLFF. CDR3 DNA sequence: TGTGCCTGGACCCCGACAGGGGAGAGTAGAAAACTGTTTTTT. Drawing the rest from reference TRBV30 and TRBJ1-4, the complete variable domain is SQTIHQWPATLVQPVGSPLSLECTVEGTSNPNLYWYRQAAGRGLQLLFYSVGIGQISSEVPQNLSASRPQDRQFILSSKKLLLSDSGFYLCAWTPTGESRKLFFGSGTQLSVL.

The chain uses TRBV9 and TRBJ1-2, with 7 nucleotides matching TRBD1. Germline V CDR1 and CDR2: SGDLS, YYNGEE. After removal of 0 bases from V and 0 bases from J, the junction contained 8 bases not matched to a gene. The CDR3 is 17 residues long. The CDR3 sequence: CASSVATRGPANYGYTF. CDR3 DNA sequence: TGTGCCAGCAGCGTAGCTACAAGGGGGCCGGCTAACTATGGCTACACCTTC.

This clone has just one count. The chain couples TRBV7-3 to TRBJ2-1; the match to TRBD2 covers 12 bases. There are 15 residues in the CDR3. Germline CDR1 and CDR2: SGHTA and FQGTGA. V trimming: 5 bases; J trimming: 5 bases; junction bases outside the gene matches: 4. The CDR3: CASSPTSGGHNEQFF. As DNA, the CDR3 is TGTGCCAGCAGCCCTACTAGCGGGGGGCACAATGAGCAGTTCTTC.

The CDR3 DNA reads as TGCGCCAGCAGTGAGACAGCCCAAAGAGAGACCCAGTACTTC. Translation: CASSETAQRETQYF. The chain links TRBV10-1 to TRBJ2-5, with no clear D. Deletions cut 2 bases from V and 4 bases from J, with 11 bases between. CDR3 length: 14 residues. Germline V gene lookup returns CDR1 WNHNN and CDR2 SYGVQD (reference sequence).

The CDR3 spells CASSLQGRAQDTQYF. The CDR3 DNA follows: TGCGCCAGCAGCTTGCAGGGGAGGGCTCAAGATACGCAGTATTTT. This chain uses TRBV5-1 with TRBJ2-3; tentatively, D is TRBD2 (7 bases). Germline V gene lookup returns CDR1 SGHRS and CDR2 YFSETQ. V lost 1 base and J 5 bases, leaving 14 bases between the germline ends. This CDR3 is 15 amino acids long.

The rearrangement uses TRBV6-1 and TRBJ1-4, with D tentatively TRBD1 (6 bases). V lost 4 bases to trimming and J lost 8 bases, with 20 bases between them. CDR3 length: 16 residues. The germline CDR1 and CDR2 sequences are MNHNS and SASEGT. CDR3 loop: CASSAGHHLPGEKLFF. DNA for the CDR3: TGTGCCAGCAGTGCGGGACACCACCTGCCAGGGGAAAAACTGTTTTTT.

The V and J genes are TRBV5-4 and TRBJ2-7; TRBD1 agrees at 10 bases. The CDR3 totals 15 residues. The J segment lost 5 bases and the V segment lost 4 bases, leaving 9 bases of the junction unmatched. Germline CDR1 and CDR2: SGHNT and YYREEE (reference sequence). DNA of the CDR3: TGTGCCAGCAGCCCCCGGACAGGGGGAGTAAACGAGCAGTACTTC. Protein product: CASSPRTGGVNEQYF.

The gene calls are TRBV6-6 and TRBJ2-2; possible D gene TRBD1, 5 bases. Germline CDR1 is MNHNY and CDR2 is SVGAGI (reference sequence). V was shortened by 10 bases and J by 3 bases, with 21 bases between the two germline ends. CDR3 length equals 16 residues. The CDR3, as DNA: TGTGCCATCCGGACAACGCAAACCACCCACACCGGGGAGCTGTTTTTT. This sequence encodes CAIRTTQTTHTGELFF.

The chain employs TRBV18 and TRBJ1-3; possible D gene TRBD1, 6 bases. Germline-derived CDR1 and CDR2 are KGHSH and LQKENI. Trimming pared 3 bases from V and 4 bases from J, leaving 13 bases between. The CDR3 is made up of 15 amino acids. In nucleotides, the CDR3 is TGTGCCAGCTCACCGCTAACAGGGTGGGGAAACACCATATATTTT. Translated, it gives CASSPLTGWGNTIYF.